Following are 32 T cell receptor beta chains from one sample sequenced in a study of technical replicates of blood from several donors (dated by TCRdb to 2015 to 2018). Library method: the immunoSEQ multiplex PCR assay. Drawn from immuneACCESS, this table holds only the in-frame rearrangements with V and J called that TCRdb kept. Clones are partly lost; checked studies trace under half to an unresolved V gene and leave the rest unexplained. Within this sample are approximately 76,000 clones, with around 86% of them counted one time only. Clones ranked in the top ten supply around 5% of the sample. Sequencing was done on a sample of PBMCs. All receptors derive from a human donor in good health. Some clones in this sample may be carry-over from other donors' samples.

CDR3 bases: TGTGCCAGCAGTTTCCAACAGGGGGCTCAGCCCCAGCATTTT. As protein: CASSFQQGAQPQHF. The chain recombines TRBV6-5 with TRBJ1-5; TRBD1 matches 9 bases. J gave up 6 bases and V 4 bases, and 4 bases lay outside the gene matches. Germline V gene lookup returns CDR1 MNHEY and CDR2 SVGAGI. The CDR3 spans 14 residues.

The chain links TRBV12-1 to TRBJ2-2; TRBD2 reflects the table's D call only, with no check against the DNA. TRBV12-1 is a recognized pseudogene. This CDR3 contains 13 residues. CDR3 sequence: CASSFGGTGELFF. CDR3 bases: TGTGCCAGCAGCTTTGGAGGGACCGGGGAGCTGTTTTTT.

V and J are TRBV4-2 and TRBJ2-2; D not certain. Trimming left V 2 bases short and J 5 bases short, with 9 bases between. Germline CDR1 LGHNA, CDR2 YNFKEQ. This CDR3 has 14 residues. CDR3 sequence reads: CASSQMTSTGELFF. The CDR3 DNA reads as TGTGCCAGCAGCCAAATGACAAGTACCGGGGAGCTGTTTTTT.

This clone was counted a few times. The chain joins TRBV30 to TRBJ1-1, with D uncertain. This CDR3 region has 12 residues. V gave up 0 bases and J gave up 7 bases, with 9 bases separating them. The germline V gene encodes CDR1 GTSNPN and CDR2 SVGIG (reference sequence). Written as DNA, the CDR3 is TGTGCCTGGAGTGTTCTCAGTGATGAAGCTTTCTTT. Amino acids: CAWSVLSDEAFF.

The V gene is TRBV14, the J gene TRBJ2-7, with 10 bases matching TRBD1. Germline V CDR1 and CDR2: SGHDN, FVKESK. This CDR3 contains 18 residues. V was pared by 5 bases and J by 1 base, with 14 bases of the junction left unmatched. CDR3: CASSSNFGQGDRSYEQYF. The CDR3 coding sequence is TGTGCCAGCAGCTCCAACTTCGGACAGGGGGATAGGTCCTACGAGCAGTACTTC.

The chain combines TRBV9 with TRBJ2-1, with 9 bases fitting TRBD2. The J segment lost 7 bases and the V segment lost 3 bases, leaving 8 bases of the junction unmatched. The CDR3 loop spans 15 amino acids. CDR1 SGDLS and CDR2 YYNGEE come from the germline V gene. The CDR3 loop is CASSGRAGGGNEQFF. The CDR3 bases are TGTGCCAGCAGCGGCCGGGCGGGAGGGGGAAATGAGCAGTTCTTC.

In DNA, the CDR3 is TGTGCCAGTAGTAGCGGACAGGGGGCCTCTAATGAAAAACTGTTTTTT. Translation: CASSSGQGASNEKLFF. The rearrangement joins TRBV19 to TRBJ1-4; 11 bases align to TRBD1. The trim removed 4 bases at V and 3 bases at J, leaving 4 bases unmatched. CDR3 size: 16 residues. In germline, CDR1 is LNHDA, CDR2 SQIVND (reference sequence).

This chain links TRBV4-1 with TRBJ1-2, with 8 bases matching TRBD1. The V and J ends lost 4 bases and 8 bases, in that order; junction bases with no gene match: 15. The CDR3 runs 16 residues. The germline gives CDR1 MGHRA, CDR2 YSYEKL. CDR3 residues: CASSLPGQGYVSGYTF. CDR3 sequence (DNA): TGCGCCAGCAGCCTGCCTGGACAGGGTTATGTGTCAGGCTACACCTTC.

This chain joins TRBV25-1 and TRBJ2-2, with 9 bases matching TRBD2. V lost 8 bases to trimming and J lost 5 bases; unmatched junction nucleotides: 9. Germline V CDR1 and CDR2: MGHDK, SYGVNS. The CDR3 extends over 15 amino acids. The CDR3 region has the DNA TGTGCCAGCGGGGGGGTAGCGGGGGTAACCGGGGAGCTGTTTTTT. This gives the protein CASGGVAGVTGELFF.

The chain carries TRBV19 and TRBJ1-1; TRBD1 matches 11 bases. J lost 5 bases, V lost 7 bases, and 9 bases had no gene match. The CDR3 covers 15 residues. Germline V gene lookup returns CDR1 LNHDA and CDR2 SQIVND (reference sequence). The CDR3 DNA sequence: TGTGCCAGTATGCCGGACAGGGGGCATTTGACTGAAGCTTTCTTT. This codes for CASMPDRGHLTEAFF.

This clone was picked up a small number of times. J is TRBJ1-4 and V is TRBV4-3; a weak D match, TRBD1 (6 bases). Germline V gives CDR1 LGHNA, CDR2 YSLEER. This CDR3 is 19 amino acids long. V dropped 0 bases and J dropped 2 bases, with 19 bases sitting between them. The CDR3 here is CASSQDGGGRGGTNEKLFF. Here the CDR3 DNA reads TGCGCCAGCAGCCAAGATGGAGGCGGCAGGGGAGGGACTAATGAAAAACTGTTTTTT.

The V and J genes are TRBV6-5 and TRBJ2-2, with 10 nucleotides matching TRBD1. Germline trimming cut 10 bases from V and 7 bases from J; bases unmatched to any gene: 6. CDR1 and CDR2 (germline): MNHEY, SVGAGI. CDR3 length: 13 amino acids. CDR3 nucleotides: TGTGCCACCCGACAGGGGGCCATCGGGGAGCTGTTTTTT. It specifies CATRQGAIGELFF.

This clone was seen more than once but under ten times. This chain links TRBV7-9 with TRBJ2-1, with 16 nucleotides matching TRBD2. CDR1 is SEHNR and CDR2 is FQNEAQ in the germline V gene (reference sequence). V was clipped by 5 bases and J by 1 base; unmatched bases: 5. The CDR3 has 18 residues. The CDR3: CASSMGLAGGQSYNEQFF. CDR3 nucleotides: TGTGCCAGCAGCATGGGACTAGCGGGGGGGCAGTCCTACAATGAGCAGTTCTTC. The variable domain in full, with the rest retrieved from reference TRBV7-9 and TRBJ2-1, is DTGVSQNPRHKITKRGQNVTFRCDPISEHNRLYWYRQTLGQGPEFLTYFQNEAQLEKSRLLSDRFSAERPKGSFSTLEIQRTEQGDSAMYLCASSMGLAGGQSYNEQFFGPGTRLTVL.

The rearrangement uses TRBV19 and TRBJ1-2; D gene ambiguous. V was clipped by 5 bases and J by 8 bases, with 24 bases between them. Germline assignment: CDR1 LNHDA and CDR2 SQIVND (reference sequence). The CDR3 runs to 16 residues. CDR3 protein: CASSEGTSPVVRGYTF. DNA of the CDR3: TGTGCCAGTAGTGAGGGCACCAGCCCGGTAGTAAGGGGCTACACCTTC.

The CDR3 nucleotides are TGTGCCTGGAGTGTCCAGGGGACCGGGGAGCTGTTTTTT. It specifies CAWSVQGTGELFF. The chain employs TRBV30 and TRBJ2-2; D may be TRBD1 (6 bases). V was pared by 0 bases and J by 5 bases, with 7 bases between. The CDR3 is 13 amino acids. Germline CDR1 is GTSNPN and CDR2 is SVGIG (reference sequence).

The chain couples TRBV11-3 to TRBJ2-7, with 7 bases lining up with TRBD2. Per germline, CDR1 SGHNT and CDR2 YENEEA. The ends lost 2 bases at V and 2 bases at J; junction bases unmatched: 6. This CDR3 has 15 residues. CDR3 sequence (DNA): TGTGCCAGCAGCTTATCCGGGACTATCGCCTACGAGCAGTACTTC. Translated: CASSLSGTIAYEQYF.

This chain links TRBV7-6 with TRBJ2-1, with 11 bases aligning to TRBD2. Germline trimming cut 1 base from V and 6 bases from J; bases unmatched to any gene: 2. This CDR3 comprises 15 residues. CDR1 is SGHVS and CDR2 is FNYEAQ in the germline V gene. The CDR3 is CASSLVTSGSNEQFF. The CDR3 DNA reads as TGTGCCAGCAGCTTAGTAACTAGCGGGAGCAATGAGCAGTTCTTC.

The genes are TRBV7-8 and TRBJ1-2, with 10 bases lining up with TRBD1. The CDR3 extends over 15 amino acids. CDR1 and CDR2 (germline): SGHVS, FQNEAQ. Germline trimming cut 1 base from V and 6 bases from J; bases unmatched to any gene: 5. The CDR3 protein is CASSLGPGTGDGYTF. Written as DNA, the CDR3 is TGTGCCAGCAGCTTAGGACCAGGGACAGGGGATGGCTACACCTTC.

The CDR3 DNA follows: TGCGCCAGCAGACCCGCGGAAACTAGAAACACCGGGGAGCTGTTTTTT. It yields the protein CASRPAETRNTGELFF. The chain combines TRBV10-2 with TRBJ2-2; weak D call: TRBD2 (5 bases). Trimming removed 6 bases from V and 2 bases from J, with 16 bases in between. The V gene's germline CDR1 is WSHSY and CDR2 SAAADI. The CDR3 consists of 16 residues.

V is TRBV2 and J is TRBJ2-1; 12 bases align to TRBD2. J was trimmed by 5 bases and V by 7 bases; bases with no gene match: 6. CDR1 and CDR2 (germline): SNHLY, FYNNEI. The CDR3 contains 15 residues. Here the CDR3 reads CASMLAGGWDNEQFF. CDR3 coding DNA: TGTGCCAGCATGCTAGCGGGGGGGTGGGACAATGAGCAGTTCTTC.

This clone qualifies as large (0.1 to 1%). This chain connects TRBV7-9 to TRBJ1-5; 7 nucleotides align to TRBD1. The V gene end was trimmed by 5 bases and the J gene end by 5 bases; junction bases not matched to a gene: 9. The CDR3 runs 15 residues. Germline V gene data show CDR1 as SEHNR and CDR2 as FQNEAQ (reference sequence). The CDR3 coding sequence is TGTGCCAGCAGCCCCGTTACAGGGGTGGATCAGCCCCAGCATTTT. Its translation: CASSPVTGVDQPQHF.

The gene calls are TRBV10-3 and TRBJ1-1, with D possibly being TRBD1 (6 bases). Trimming removed 7 bases at V and 1 base at J, with 10 bases between. Germline CDR1 ENHRY, CDR2 SYGVKD. CDR3 size: 13 residues. The CDR3 DNA is TGTGCCATCACAGCGACAGGGAACACTGAAGCTTTCTTT. Translation gives CAITATGNTEAFF.

The chain combines TRBV27 with TRBJ2-7; the D is unclear. This CDR3 is built from 13 residues. CDR1 MNHEY and CDR2 SMNVEV come from the germline V gene (reference sequence). The ends were cut back, 2 bases at V and 2 bases at J, with 7 bases in the middle. The CDR3 DNA reads as TGTGCCAGCAGTTTAGCGGAAACCTACGAGCAGTACTTC. It is translated as CASSLAETYEQYF.

In nucleotides, the CDR3 is TGTGCCAGCAGTTACTCGCAGGGTAATACCGGTTCCTACACCTTC. The encoded protein is CASSYSQGNTGSYTF. This chain joins TRBV6-5 and TRBJ1-2, with D possibly matching TRBD1 (5 bases). The V and J ends lost 0 bases and 10 bases respectively, with 18 bases between them. The length of the CDR3 is 15 residues. Germline V CDR1 and CDR2: MNHEY, SVGAGI.

The rearrangement joins TRBV19 to TRBJ1-1; 7 positions match TRBD1. The germline V gene encodes CDR1 LNHDA and CDR2 SQIVND (reference sequence). This CDR3 is 14 amino acids long. With V trimmed by 4 bases and J by 1 base, 3 bases remained unmatched. The CDR3 DNA reads as TGTGCCAGTAGTACCCGGGACAGGAACACTGAAGCTTTCTTT. It codes for CASSTRDRNTEAFF. The full variable domain, in which reference TRBV19 and TRBJ1-1 provide the parts outside the CDR3, is DGGITQSPKYLFRKEGQNVTLSCEQNLNHDAMYWYRQDPGQGLRLIYYSQIVNDFQKGDIAEGYSVSREKKESFPLTVTSAQKNPTAFYLCASSTRDRNTEAFFGQGTRLTVV.

The chain employs TRBV11-2 and TRBJ2-3, with 12 bases fitting TRBD2. J was trimmed by 4 bases and V by 6 bases; bases with no gene match: 5. Germline assignment: CDR1 SGHAT and CDR2 FQNNGV. The CDR3 totals 15 residues. CDR3 sequence reads: CASRPSGRASDTQYF. In nucleotides, the CDR3 is TGTGCCAGCAGACCTAGCGGGAGGGCCTCAGATACGCAGTATTTT.

J is TRBJ2-5 and V is TRBV9, with D uncertain. The CDR3 extends over 12 amino acids. V was shortened by 0 bases and J by 4 bases, with 4 bases between the two germline ends. CDR1 SGDLS and CDR2 YYNGEE come from the germline V gene. The CDR3 here is CASSVGAETQYF. CDR3 sequence (DNA): TGTGCCAGCAGCGTAGGAGCAGAGACCCAGTACTTC.

The rearrangement links TRBV4-3 to TRBJ2-1; D is possibly TRBD1 (6 bases). CDR1 is LGHNA and CDR2 is YSLEER in the germline V gene. V lost 0 bases and J 6 bases, leaving 15 bases between the germline ends. This CDR3 has 16 residues. CDR3 region: CASSQDRTDRSNEQFF. CDR3 in DNA: TGCGCCAGCAGCCAAGATAGGACCGACAGGTCCAATGAGCAGTTCTTC.

V gene TRBV12-5 combines with J gene TRBJ1-6; D ambiguous. There are 12 residues in the CDR3. Between the trimmed V and J ends, which lost 3 bases and 8 bases, there was a span of 5 bases. Germline V gene data show CDR1 as LGHNT and CDR2 as FRNRAP. The CDR3 sequence is CASGLLDSPLHF. The CDR3 DNA sequence: TGTGCTAGTGGTTTACTTGATTCACCCCTCCACTTT.

J is TRBJ1-5 and V is TRBV12-5; unclear D gene. Germline CDR1 reads LGHNT; CDR2 reads FRNRAP. The CDR3 extends over 13 amino acids. V lost 4 bases and J lost 3, with 7 bases in between. The DNA for the CDR3 is TGTGCTAGTGGTTCGGTCAACAATCAGCCCCAGCATTTT. Protein sequence: CASGSVNNQPQHF.

The chain joins TRBV27 to TRBJ2-5; no clear D. V was pared by 3 bases and J by 5 bases, with 10 bases between. CDR1 and CDR2 from the germline V gene are MNHEY and SMNVEV (reference sequence). This CDR3 has 13 residues. Here the CDR3 reads CASSLAGWETQYF. The CDR3 DNA follows: TGTGCCAGCAGTTTGGCAGGATGGGAGACCCAGTACTTC.

This rearrangement joins TRBV7-9 to TRBJ1-1; a weak D match, TRBD1 (5 bases). V dropped 1 base and J dropped 6 bases, with 6 bases sitting between them. The CDR3 contains 12 residues. CDR1 SEHNR and CDR2 FQNEAQ come from the germline V gene (reference sequence). CDR3 amino acids: CASSLEGPEAFF. In DNA form, the CDR3 reads TGTGCCAGCAGCTTAGAGGGGCCTGAAGCTTTCTTT.